The 31 T cell receptor beta chains below were found in one sample sequenced in a study of radiation and T cells in renal cell carcinoma. Data came from immunoSEQ multiplex PCR; TCRdb stores just in-frame clones and leaves some out. The sample shows 50,000 to 65,000 clones, over 65% of them seen only once. Time point meaning: blood 4 weeks post-SBRT, at nephrectomy. Treatment described: 15 Gy SBRT to primary tumor, nephrectomy 4 weeks later. The material sequenced was blood, taken from a patient whose treatment included radiotherapy and nephrectomy. All receptors derive from a man in his sixties with renal cell carcinoma.

CDR3 nucleotides: TGTGCCAGCTCACCAGAGACCAGCTCCTATAATTCACCCCTCCACTTT. The encoded protein is CASSPETSSYNSPLHF. The chain has TRBV18 and TRBJ1-6, with D uncertain. Trimming shortened V by 2 bases and J by 0 bases, and 8 bases separated the two germline ends. There are 16 residues in the CDR3. Germline loops: CDR1 KGHSH, CDR2 LQKENI.

Note on this clone: At one of its ends the junction is not consistent with the germline gene, which may arise from a read error. The gene calls are TRBV2 and TRBJ1-2; D is unresolved. Germline CDR1 and CDR2: SNHLY and FYNNEI. The CDR3 sequence is 12 residues long. This CDR3 reads CASIEANYGYTF. DNA for the CDR3: TGTGCCAGCATTGAAGCTAACTATGGCTACACCTTC.

This clone was observed a handful of times. The chain links TRBV10-3 to TRBJ1-1, with TRBD1 matching 9 bases. The germline gives CDR1 ENHRY, CDR2 SYGVKD. This CDR3 has 13 amino acids. V shed 8 bases and J 4 bases; nucleotides not matched to a gene: 5. CDR3 loop: CAIGDREITEAFF. CDR3 sequence (DNA): TGTGCCATCGGGGACAGGGAGATCACTGAAGCTTTCTTT.

The chain recombines TRBV5-5 with TRBJ1-1; 8 bases match TRBD1. V trimming: 4 bases; J trimming: 4 bases; junction bases outside the gene matches: 9. The germline CDR1 and CDR2 sequences are SGHKS and YYEKEE (reference sequence). This CDR3 spans 15 amino acids. The CDR3 nucleotides read TGTGCCAGCAGCGCCGACAGGGGCGAGAGCACTGAAGCTTTCTTT. This encodes CASSADRGESTEAFF.

This clone has more than one count but fewer than ten. The J gene is TRBJ2-1, the V gene TRBV4-1, with no clear D. There are 16 residues in the CDR3. Germline V gene lookup returns CDR1 MGHRA and CDR2 YSYEKL. The germline V and J ends were trimmed by 1 base and 0 bases, with 10 bases remaining between them. The CDR3 DNA sequence: TGCGCCAGCAGCCAAGTAGACTTATTCTCCTACAATGAGCAGTTCTTC. Amino acids: CASSQVDLFSYNEQFF.

V and J are TRBV7-6 and TRBJ1-5; maybe TRBD1 (5 bases). The germline gives CDR1 SGHVS, CDR2 FNYEAQ. Trimming removed 2 bases from V and 0 bases from J, with 26 bases in between. This CDR3 is 21 amino acids long. The CDR3, as DNA: TGTGCCAGCAGCTTATTGTCACGACATACGACAGAGAACCTTAGCAATCAGCCCCAGCATTTT. Its protein product is CASSLLSRHTTENLSNQPQHF.

The chain has TRBV4-1 and TRBJ2-5; 10 nucleotides line up with TRBD2. The CDR3 extends over 15 amino acids. The ends lost 4 bases at V and 4 bases at J; junction bases unmatched: 6. Germline V gives CDR1 MGHRA, CDR2 YSYEKL. As DNA, the CDR3 is TGCGCCAGCAGCCGGGATAGCGGGGGGTCAGAGACCCAGTACTTC. This gives the protein CASSRDSGGSETQYF.

V is TRBV4-3 and J is TRBJ2-2, with 8 bases fitting TRBD1. The V gene's germline CDR1 is LGHNA and CDR2 YSLEER. The CDR3 runs to 16 residues. V lost 3 bases to trimming and J lost 5 bases; unmatched junction nucleotides: 8. CDR3: CASSQIDRGETGELFF. For the CDR3, the DNA is TGCGCCAGCAGCCAGATCGACAGGGGTGAGACCGGGGAGCTGTTTTTT.

This chain connects TRBV10-2 to TRBJ1-5; D unclear. There are 12 residues in the CDR3. Germline V gives CDR1 WSHSY, CDR2 SAAADI. V shed 2 bases and J shed 5 bases, with 4 bases lying between them. The CDR3 is CASSEGDQPQHF. As DNA, the CDR3 is TGCGCCAGCAGTGAGGGGGATCAGCCCCAGCATTTT.

A word on this clone: One end of the junction is discordant with germline, which a read error may explain. J is TRBJ1-6 and V is TRBV15; TRBD1 agrees at 7 bases. The CDR3 spans 14 residues. Germline V gives CDR1 LNHNV, CDR2 YYDKDF (reference sequence). The CDR3 sequence is CATSGDRVNSPLHF. As DNA, the CDR3 is TGTGCCACCAGCGGAGACAGGGTAAATTCACCCCTCCACTTT.

This clone was recorded once. The chain carries TRBV6-1 and TRBJ2-7; a possible D gene is TRBD1 (6 bases). Trimming took 5 bases from V and 5 from J, leaving 19 bases between them. The germline V gene has CDR1 MNHNS and CDR2 SASEGT. The CDR3 has 15 amino acids. The CDR3 DNA follows: TGTGCCAGCAGTTCCACGGGACACTCGCAGGACGAGCAGTACTTC. The encoded protein is CASSSTGHSQDEQYF.

The CDR3 DNA is TGTGCCAGCAGCTTAGGCTCCGGGACAGGGGCTAACTATGGCTACACCTTC. Translated, it gives CASSLGSGTGANYGYTF. This rearrangement joins TRBV7-2 to TRBJ1-2; 10 bases align to TRBD1. This CDR3 has 17 residues. After removal of 1 base from V and 0 bases from J, the junction contained 5 bases not matched to a gene. In germline, CDR1 is SGHTA, CDR2 FQGNSA.

This clone appeared a single time. The chain links TRBV5-4 to TRBJ2-5, with D possibly called TRBD1 or TRBD2 (5 bases each). This CDR3 has 18 amino acids. The ends were cut back, 3 bases at V and 5 bases at J, with 26 bases in the middle. The germline V gene encodes CDR1 SGHNT and CDR2 YYREEE (reference sequence). DNA of the CDR3: TGTGCCAGCAGCTCCCCGCTTGGGGCCGGGGATCCCACGGAGACCCAGTACTTC. Encoded protein: CASSSPLGAGDPTETQYF.

This clone was seen more than once but under ten times. The chain joins TRBV18 to TRBJ1-2, with TRBD1 identical over 9 bases. Germline trimming cut 3 bases from V and 10 bases from J; bases unmatched to any gene: 12. Germline assignment: CDR1 KGHSH and CDR2 LQKENI. The CDR3 spans 15 residues. The CDR3 region is CASSPRDREVESYTF. As DNA, the CDR3 is TGTGCCAGCTCACCCAGGGACAGGGAAGTTGAGTCCTACACCTTC.

The V gene is TRBV5-6, the J gene TRBJ2-3, with D tentatively TRBD2 (5 bases). CDR1 is SGHDT and CDR2 is YYEEEE in the germline V gene. The V gene lost 4 bases and the J gene lost 4 bases, with 22 bases spanning the gap. This CDR3 comprises 17 residues. CDR3 protein: CASSLPNGNVGPDTQYF. Written as DNA, the CDR3 is TGTGCCAGCAGCCTACCGAACGGGAACGTGGGTCCAGATACGCAGTATTTT.

This clone was detected only a few times. The chain links TRBV5-4 to TRBJ1-2; D gene ambiguous. The CDR3 totals 15 residues. Germline loops: CDR1 SGHNT, CDR2 YYREEE (reference sequence). Trimming took 1 base from V and 2 from J, leaving 12 bases between them. The chain's CDR3 is CASSLKAGLNYGYTF. As DNA, the CDR3 is TGTGCCAGCAGCTTGAAGGCAGGTTTGAACTATGGCTACACCTTC.

The V and J genes are TRBV18 and TRBJ2-2; 9 nucleotides agree with TRBD1. The CDR3 sequence is 16 residues long. The V segment lost 5 bases and the J segment 3 bases; nucleotides outside the gene matches: 7. Germline CDR1 reads KGHSH; CDR2 reads LQKENI. CDR3 DNA sequence: TGTGCCAGCTCATCCCTCACAGGGGGCGACACCGGGGAGCTGTTTTTT. Residues: CASSSLTGGDTGELFF.

The V and J genes are TRBV7-8 and TRBJ2-3; 8 bases align to TRBD1. The CDR3 has 16 residues. The V and J ends lost 1 base and 4 bases, in that order; junction bases with no gene match: 7. Germline-derived CDR1 and CDR2 are SGHVS and FQNEAQ. The chain's CDR3 is CASSLGGQGAPDTQYF. Here the CDR3 DNA reads TGTGCCAGCAGCTTAGGGGGCCAGGGGGCCCCAGATACGCAGTATTTT.

The gene calls are TRBV25-1 and TRBJ2-3, with 9 bases fitting TRBD2. V shed 1 base, J shed 6 bases, and the junction held 5 bases outside the gene matches. The CDR3 is 15 amino acids. Germline assignment: CDR1 MGHDK and CDR2 SYGVNS. The CDR3 region has the DNA TGTGCCAGCAGTGAATTTGCGGGAGGGGGTGATACGCAGTATTTT. Protein sequence: CASSEFAGGGDTQYF.

This clone was observed a single time. The J gene is TRBJ2-3, the V gene TRBV5-1; 8 bases align to TRBD2. After removal of 0 bases from V and 0 bases from J, the junction contained 6 bases not matched to a gene. CDR1 and CDR2 (germline): SGHRS, YFSETQ. CDR3 length: 17 residues. CDR3 loop: CASSLGTSGSSTDTQYF. The CDR3, as DNA: TGCGCCAGCAGCTTGGGTACTAGCGGATCTAGCACAGATACGCAGTATTTT.

This clone is deemed medium-sized (0.01 to 0.1%). The chain employs TRBV6-6 and TRBJ1-3; unclear D gene. Per the germline V gene, CDR1 is MNHNY and CDR2 is SVGAGI (reference sequence). The ends were cut back, 10 bases at V and 4 bases at J, with 8 bases in the middle. The CDR3 loop spans 11 amino acids. The CDR3 bases are TGTGCCACCGCCGGGGGAAACACCATATATTTT. The encoded protein is CATAGGNTIYF.

The chain employs TRBV19 and TRBJ2-4, with a weak D call TRBD1 (6 bases). The CDR3 loop spans 14 amino acids. V was clipped by 7 bases and J by 5 bases, with 15 bases between them. Germline V gene data show CDR1 as LNHDA and CDR2 as SQIVND (reference sequence). CDR3 nucleotide sequence: TGTGCCAGTACCCTCGGGACAAATGAAAACATTCAGTACTTC. It is translated as CASTLGTNENIQYF.

The rearrangement uses TRBV9 and TRBJ2-2, with a tentative D call TRBD1 (6 bases). The ends were cut back, 4 bases at V and 5 bases at J, with 12 bases in the middle. CDR1 and CDR2 from the germline V gene are SGDLS and YYNGEE. CDR3 length: 14 residues. The CDR3: CASSLRRGTGELFF. CDR3 sequence (DNA): TGTGCCAGCAGCCTAAGAAGGGGGACCGGGGAGCTGTTTTTT.

J is TRBJ2-7 and V is TRBV5-1; D is perhaps TRBD2 (5 bases). Germline V gene sequence: CDR1 SGHRS, CDR2 YFSETQ. V lost 7 bases and J lost 6, with 20 bases in between. CDR3 length: 14 residues. CDR3 in DNA: TGCGCCAGCTCCTGGAACGCTGGAGGTCTCGAGCAGTACTTC. This codes for CASSWNAGGLEQYF.

This clone was detected a few times. The chain joins TRBV7-9 to TRBJ1-4; 11 nucleotides line up with TRBD1. The germline V gene encodes CDR1 SEHNR and CDR2 FQNEAQ (reference sequence). V lost 6 bases and J lost 7; bases outside the gene matches: 4. The CDR3 is made up of 14 amino acids. DNA of the CDR3: TGTGCCAGCAGTCCCGGGACAGGGGGTGAAAAACTGTTTTTT. This gives the protein CASSPGTGGEKLFF.

This chain joins TRBV7-9 and TRBJ1-1; TRBD1 agrees at 8 bases. The J segment lost 4 bases and the V segment lost 6 bases, leaving 10 bases of the junction unmatched. Germline-derived CDR1 and CDR2 are SEHNR and FQNEAQ (reference sequence). The length of the CDR3 is 15 residues. The CDR3 loop is CASSSAGGWVTEAFF. The CDR3 coding sequence is TGTGCCAGCAGTTCTGCAGGGGGCTGGGTCACTGAAGCTTTCTTT.

This rearrangement joins TRBV10-3 to TRBJ2-5; 11 bases are shared with TRBD2. Per germline, CDR1 ENHRY and CDR2 SYGVKD. This CDR3 contains 17 residues. V shed 2 bases and J 1 base; nucleotides not matched to a gene: 6. The CDR3, as DNA: TGTGCCATCAGTGAGAGGGCTAGCGGGGGGATCCAAGAGACCCAGTACTTC. Its translation: CAISERASGGIQETQYF.

The chain links TRBV18 to TRBJ1-1; D not certain. Germline V lookup: CDR1 KGHSH, CDR2 LQKENI. The CDR3 extends over 15 amino acids. Trimming cost V 3 bases and J 2 bases, with 13 bases left between them. CDR3: CASSPPPQFNTEAFF. The CDR3 DNA reads as TGTGCCAGCTCACCTCCACCCCAATTTAACACTGAAGCTTTCTTT.

The chain has TRBV7-9 and TRBJ2-1; 10 bases are shared with TRBD2. The CDR3 length is 19 residues. Losses at the gene ends were 1 base for V and 7 bases for J; bases not matched to a gene: 16. CDR1 and CDR2 from the germline V gene are SEHNR and FQNEAQ (reference sequence). The CDR3 bases are TGTGCCAGCAGCTTAGTTCCGGGGGCGAGTCTAGCGGGAGAAAATGAGCAGTTCTTC. Translation gives CASSLVPGASLAGENEQFF.

The chain combines TRBV27 with TRBJ2-6; TRBD1 is a possible D gene (6 bases). The germline gives CDR1 MNHEY, CDR2 SMNVEV (reference sequence). CDR3 length: 15 residues. V lost 2 bases, J lost 4 bases, and 9 bases lay in between. The CDR3: CASSLTGSGANVLTF. CDR3 DNA: TGTGCCAGCAGTTTAACAGGGAGCGGGGCCAACGTCCTGACTTTC.

The rearrangement uses TRBV12-5 and TRBJ2-3, with 10 bases fitting TRBD1. In germline, CDR1 is LGHNT, CDR2 FRNRAP. This CDR3 is 13 amino acids long. V was clipped by 11 bases and J by 4 bases; unmatched bases: 6. As DNA, the CDR3 is TGTGCTGAGTGGGGGACAGGGGCAGATACGCAGTATTTT. Translated: CAEWGTGADTQYF.